A selection of T cell receptor beta chains follows, all from one sample in a study of T cells in Graves' hyperthyroidism and ophthalmopathy. TCRdb ran MiXCR on the multiplex PCR reads and lists one entry per CDR3 protein. The sample comprises some 760,000 distinct CDR3 sequences, about 15% of which are singletons, and approximately 10% rests with the top ten. Sequences were obtained from blood. These receptors were collected from a woman younger than 30 with Graves' hyperthyroidism. Both conserved end residues are part of each CDR3. The D gene is left open where the match is weak. A row's size may be missing; if present it is once, few, many or a size class.

v_call	clone_size	j_call	d_call	cdr3_aa	cdr3_nt
TRBV7-2	many	TRBJ2-4	TRBD2	CASSWDAGVSIQYF	TGTGCCAGCAGCTGGGACGCGGGAGTAAGCATTCAGTACTTC
TRBV6-1	NA	TRBJ2-1	TRBD2	CASSRSGRVFSYNEQFF	TGTGCCAGCAGTCGTAGCGGGAGGGTATTCTCCTACAATGAGCAGTTCTTC
TRBV27	few	TRBJ2-7	TRBD1	CASSLSLGTAYEQYF	TGTGCCAGCAGTTTATCCCTGGGGACAGCCTACGAGCAGTACTTC
TRBV6-1	NA	TRBJ2-2	NA	CASGRRGDITGELFF	TGTGCCAGCGGGAGGAGGGGGGATATCACCGGGGAGCTGTTTTTT
TRBV18	many	TRBJ2-2	NA	CASSQRGMGLFF	TGTGCCAGCTCACAACGGGGAATGGGGCTGTTTTTT
TRBV12-3/TRBV12-4	few	TRBJ2-1	NA	CASSFYVGPQYNEQFF	TGTGCCAGCAGTTTCTATGTGGGTCCACAGTACAATGAGCAGTTCTTC
TRBV4-1	few	TRBJ1-5	NA	CASSQLQFFNQPQHF	TGCGCCAGCAGCCAGTTACAGTTCTTCAATCAGCCCCAGCATTTT
TRBV5-1	many	TRBJ1-5	NA	CASSLFVTAINQPQHF	TGCGCCAGCAGCTTGTTTGTGACAGCGATCAATCAGCCCCAGCATTTT
TRBV7-8	many	TRBJ2-7	NA	CASSLATGLEQYF	TGTGCCAGCAGCTTAGCCACAGGGCTCGAGCAGTACTTC
TRBV13	NA	TRBJ1-1	NA	CASSSQIRTATEAFF	TGTGCCAGCAGCTCCCAAATTAGGACAGCGACTGAAGCTTTCTTT
TRBV7-2	many	TRBJ2-4	NA	CASSLGSRTKNIQYF	TGTGCCAGCAGCTTAGGGTCTAGAACCAAAAACATTCAGTACTTC
TRBV5-4	many	TRBJ1-2	NA	CASSQGSFGYTF	TGTGCCAGCAGCCAGGGAAGCTTTGGCTACACCTTC
TRBV4-3	many	TRBJ1-5	TRBD1	CASSPGTGPRQPQHF	TGCGCCAGCAGCCCCGGGACAGGGCCTCGTCAGCCCCAGCATTTT
TRBV7-9	many	TRBJ2-1	NA	CASSSRQYSYNEQFF	TGTGCCAGCAGCTCTCGACAGTACTCCTACAATGAGCAGTTCTTC
TRBV20-1	many	TRBJ2-7	TRBD2	CSAPSGRAYEQYF	TGCAGTGCCCCTAGCGGGAGGGCCTACGAGCAGTACTTC
TRBV7-2	many	TRBJ1-1	NA	CASSLAGTTNTEAFF	TGTGCCAGCAGCCTAGCCGGGACAACAAACACTGAAGCTTTCTTT
TRBV4-1	many	TRBJ2-3	TRBD2	CASSHTAGNTDTQYF	TGCGCCAGCAGCCATACAGCGGGAAACACAGATACGCAGTATTTT
TRBV6-2/TRBV6-3	many	TRBJ2-5	NA	CASSGGRVRLWETQYF	TGTGCCAGCAGTGGGGGTCGGGTTCGTTTGTGGGAGACCCAGTACTTC
TRBV4-2	few	TRBJ2-2	TRBD1	CASSQDWPSDRDRQAGELFF	TGTGCCAGCAGCCAAGATTGGCCCTCCGATCGGGACAGGCAAGCCGGGGAGCTGTTTTTT
TRBV28	many	TRBJ1-5	TRBD1	CASRTGADSNQPQHF	TGTGCCTCTCGGACAGGGGCGGATAGCAATCAGCCCCAGCATTTT
TRBV27	many	TRBJ2-7	TRBD2	CASSPTLAGVEGEQYF	TGTGCCAGCAGCCCCACCCTAGCGGGAGTCGAGGGGGAGCAGTACTTC
TRBV9	NA	TRBJ2-3	TRBD2	CASSLSGALDTQYF	TGTGCCAGCAGCTTAAGCGGGGCGTTAGATACGCAGTATTTT
TRBV7-2	NA	TRBJ2-1	NA	CASSLVTVVPGHEQFF	TGTGCCAGCAGCTTAGTTACGGTAGTTCCGGGTCACGAGCAGTTCTTC
TRBV13	NA	TRBJ2-5	NA	CASSLGPTGETQYF	TGTGCCAGCAGCTTAGGCCCCACCGGAGAGACCCAGTACTTC
TRBV20-1	many	TRBJ1-1	TRBD1	CSARDRQGGTEAFF	TGCAGTGCTAGAGATCGACAGGGCGGGACTGAAGCTTTCTTT